The sequence of this T cell receptor (beta chain) was determined in a study of T cell changes during pregnancy in multiple sclerosis. The protocol was immunoSEQ multiplex PCR, while the TCRdb copy is restricted to in-frame clones and leaves out a portion. The profile shows roughly 60,000 clones, approximately 92% of them singletons. Germline trimming cut 5 bases from V and 7 bases from J; bases unmatched to any gene: 9. Germline V gene sequence: CDR1 MDHEN, CDR2 SYDVKM. This CDR3 contains 16 residues. The chain couples TRBV28 to TRBJ2-1; 12 bases map to TRBD2. Sample: CD4+ T cells from peripheral blood mononuclear cells, taken before pregnancy. This clonotype was obtained from a female donor with multiple sclerosis, enrolled in a pregnancy study. The CDR3 DNA is TGTGCCAGCAGTCCGTCTAGCGGGAGGGCCAAAAATGAGCAGTTCTTC. This encodes CASSPSSGRAKNEQFF.